One sample yielded the 27 T cell receptor beta chains listed below, sequenced in a study of shared clonotypes between healthy human individuals. Clones were sequenced by immunoSEQ multiplex PCR, and TCRdb holds only the in-frame ones, with some missing. The table includes roughly 2,500,000 clones, 93% detected once. The source material was naive CD4+ T cells from PBMCs. Noted subset: CD45RA+ positively selected. These receptors originate from a man between 18 and 35 years old in good health. Some clones in this sample may be carry-over from other donors' samples.

CDR3 nucleotides: TGTGCCAGCACCTACCGGGGGAGGGGCCGAGGACTAGCGGGTACGATCAGGGGGAAGACCCAGTACTTC. It is translated as CASTYRGRGRGLAGTIRGKTQYF. The chain uses TRBV21-1 and TRBJ2-5; no check of the table's D call, TRBD2, against the DNA was made. TRBV21-1 is annotated as a pseudogene. This CDR3 spans 23 amino acids.

V is TRBV28 and J is TRBJ1-2, with 8 bases fitting TRBD1. J was trimmed by 7 bases and V by 2 bases; bases with no gene match: 6. The V gene's germline CDR1 is MDHEN and CDR2 SYDVKM. The CDR3 covers 14 residues. CDR3 bases: TGTGCCAGCAGTTTAGTTCGACAGGGGACTGGCTACACCTTC. It encodes CASSLVRQGTGYTF.

The chain combines TRBV5-1 with TRBJ1-5; D may be TRBD1 (6 bases). The ends were cut back, 3 bases at V and 7 bases at J, with 14 bases in the middle. CDR3 length: 14 residues. Looked up from germline, CDR1 is SGHRS and CDR2 is YFSETQ. The CDR3 loop reads CASSSEGVDQPQHF. DNA of the CDR3: TGCGCCAGCAGCTCCGAGGGGGTTGACCAGCCCCAGCATTTT.

The chain joins TRBV6-5 to TRBJ2-7, with a weak D call TRBD1 (6 bases). The CDR3 covers 16 residues. Trimming stripped 0 bases from V and 2 bases from J, with 14 bases between. Germline CDR1 reads MNHEY; CDR2 reads SVGAGI. The CDR3: CASSYSTGHLPYEQYF. The CDR3 nucleotides read TGTGCCAGCAGTTACTCGACGGGACATCTGCCCTACGAGCAGTACTTC.

The gene calls are TRBV7-9 and TRBJ2-4; no firm D call. Germline V gene lookup returns CDR1 SEHNR and CDR2 FQNEAQ (reference sequence). This CDR3 is 16 amino acids long. V was clipped by 5 bases and J by 0 bases, with 14 bases between them. DNA for the CDR3: TGTGCCAGCAGCCGGACGTTCGGTCTAGCCAAAAACATTCAGTACTTC. This encodes CASSRTFGLAKNIQYF.

The chain joins TRBV6-6 to TRBJ2-7, with D possibly called TRBD1 or TRBD2 (5 bases each). Germline CDR1 MNHNY, CDR2 SVGAGI (reference sequence). The CDR3 contains 15 residues. Trimming left V 0 bases short and J 4 bases short, with 13 bases between. The CDR3 DNA sequence: TGTGCCAGCAGTTACTCTCCGGGGACCAATTACGAGCAGTACTTC. Amino acid sequence: CASSYSPGTNYEQYF.

The V gene is TRBV5-5, the J gene TRBJ2-7; D is possibly TRBD1 or TRBD2 (5 bases each). This CDR3 region has 15 residues. V dropped 4 bases and J dropped 0 bases, with 14 bases sitting between them. From germline, CDR1 is SGHKS and CDR2 YYEKEE (reference sequence). Written as DNA, the CDR3 is TGTGCCAGCAGCGACTCCGGGACGACCTCCTACGAGCAGTACTTC. This gives the protein CASSDSGTTSYEQYF.

The V gene is TRBV5-1, the J gene TRBJ2-1; 7 bases fit TRBD1. The CDR3 has 15 amino acids. The V gene's germline CDR1 is SGHRS and CDR2 YFSETQ. Trimming cost V 5 bases and J 3 bases; bases outside gene matches: 8. The CDR3 DNA reads TGCGCCAGCAGTTGGACAGGTGAAGACTACAATGAGCAGTTCTTC. Translated, it gives CASSWTGEDYNEQFF.

Comments on this clone: In the same sample, other DNA sequences code for this CDR3. V gene TRBV19 combines with J gene TRBJ2-7; the D call may be TRBD1 or TRBD2 (6 bases each). Trimming left V 3 bases short and J 1 base short, with 10 bases between. CDR1 and CDR2 (germline): LNHDA, SQIVND (reference sequence). The CDR3 spans 14 residues. CDR3 sequence: CASSIQGTSYEQYF. The CDR3 DNA reads TGTGCCAGTAGTATTCAGGGGACTTCCTACGAGCAGTACTTC. Drawing the rest from reference TRBV19 and TRBJ2-7, the complete variable domain is DGGITQSPKYLFRKEGQNVTLSCEQNLNHDAMYWYRQDPGQGLRLIYYSQIVNDFQKGDIAEGYSVSREKKESFPLTVTSAQKNPTAFYLCASSIQGTSYEQYFGPGTRLTVT.

CDR3 bases: TGTGCCAGCAATGGAATAGCGGGAGTGAACAATGAGCAGTTCTTC. It codes for CASNGIAGVNNEQFF. The chain recombines TRBV19 with TRBJ2-1; 9 positions match TRBD2. V gave up 9 bases and J gave up 5 bases; unmatched junction bases: 11. Germline loops: CDR1 LNHDA, CDR2 SQIVND (reference sequence). This CDR3 contains 15 residues.

The J gene is TRBJ2-2, the V gene TRBV28, with 7 bases aligning to TRBD1. There are 18 residues in the CDR3. The trim removed 6 bases at V and 0 bases at J, leaving 13 bases unmatched. Germline-derived CDR1 and CDR2 are MDHEN and SYDVKM. The CDR3 DNA sequence: TGTGCCAGCAGCTCCTACCCGGGACAGCGGACGAACACCGGGGAGCTGTTTTTT. Protein sequence: CASSSYPGQRTNTGELFF.

The chain couples TRBV6-6 to TRBJ1-6; 8 bases fit TRBD1. The CDR3 extends over 14 amino acids. Germline V gives CDR1 MNHNY, CDR2 SVGAGI (reference sequence). Losses at the gene ends were 2 bases for V and 10 bases for J; bases not matched to a gene: 4. The chain's CDR3 is CASSYENRGSPLHF. Written as DNA, the CDR3 is TGTGCCAGCAGTTACGAGAACAGGGGGTCACCCCTCCACTTT.

V is TRBV9 and J is TRBJ1-1, with TRBD1 as a possible D gene (5 bases). The length of the CDR3 is 14 residues. The germline gives CDR1 SGDLS, CDR2 YYNGEE. V dropped 3 bases and J dropped 0 bases, with 9 bases sitting between them. CDR3 sequence reads: CASSGGVMNTEAFF. The CDR3 nucleotides read TGTGCCAGCAGCGGGGGGGTCATGAACACTGAAGCTTTCTTT.

The chain links TRBV28 to TRBJ1-4, with 10 nucleotides matching TRBD1. V lost 6 bases, J lost 8 bases, and 12 bases stayed unmatched. The CDR3 extends over 16 amino acids. Germline values: CDR1 MDHEN, CDR2 SYDVKM. CDR3 sequence (DNA): TGTGCCAGCAGAAAAATCTCCGGGACAGGGGACGAAAAACTGTTTTTT. Protein sequence: CASRKISGTGDEKLFF.

In nucleotides, the CDR3 is TGTGCCAGCAGTTTTGGGCCTGACGAGCAGTACTTC. Residues: CASSFGPDEQYF. The chain carries TRBV28 and TRBJ2-7; D gene uncertain. Per the germline V gene, CDR1 is MDHEN and CDR2 is SYDVKM. The CDR3 has 12 amino acids. The V gene lost 3 bases and the J gene lost 5 bases, with 8 bases spanning the gap.

This chain joins TRBV18 and TRBJ2-5, with 10 bases that match TRBD1. The V and J ends lost 3 bases and 4 bases, in that order; junction bases with no gene match: 5. CDR1 and CDR2 from the germline V gene are KGHSH and LQKENI. The CDR3 is 15 amino acids. CDR3 coding DNA: TGTGCCAGCTCACCTCGACAGGGGGCAGGAGAGACCCAGTACTTC. Translating gives CASSPRQGAGETQYF.

The chain has TRBV28 and TRBJ2-7; D perhaps matches TRBD1 (5 bases). Deletions cut 3 bases from V and 2 bases from J, with 14 bases between. CDR1 MDHEN and CDR2 SYDVKM come from the germline V gene. This CDR3 spans 15 amino acids. The CDR3 protein is CASSLEGVGAYEQYF. CDR3 nucleotides: TGTGCCAGCAGTTTGGAAGGGGTAGGCGCCTACGAGCAGTACTTC.

This chain joins TRBV29-1 and TRBJ1-2; D is unresolved. The germline CDR1 and CDR2 sequences are SQVTM and ANQGSEA. The germline V and J ends were trimmed by 4 bases and 8 bases, with 20 bases remaining between them. This CDR3 is 14 amino acids long. The CDR3 DNA is TGCAGCGTTGCCGGGTCCCCCCGGCGTGAGGGCTACACCTTC. This sequence encodes CSVAGSPRREGYTF.

The chain joins TRBV6-5 to TRBJ2-6; no reliable D call. The CDR3 contains 15 residues. V gave up 6 bases and J gave up 0 bases, with 9 bases separating them. The germline V gene has CDR1 MNHEY and CDR2 SVGAGI. The CDR3 region is CASRFPTSGANVLTF. CDR3 DNA sequence: TGTGCCAGCAGATTCCCAACCTCTGGGGCCAACGTCCTGACTTTC.

The chain recombines TRBV11-2 with TRBJ1-2; a possible D gene is TRBD1 (6 bases). Trimming took 4 bases from V and 2 from J, leaving 8 bases between them. This CDR3 spans 13 amino acids. From germline, CDR1 is SGHAT and CDR2 FQNNGV. CDR3 amino acids: CASSSQGNYGYTF. CDR3 DNA: TGTGCCAGCAGCTCTCAGGGGAACTATGGCTACACCTTC.

This chain uses TRBV25-1 with TRBJ2-7; D perhaps matches TRBD1 (6 bases). CDR1 is MGHDK and CDR2 is SYGVNS in the germline V gene. The CDR3 is 13 residues long. The ends were cut back, 4 bases at V and 2 bases at J, with 9 bases in the middle. This CDR3 reads CASSGQGTYEQYF. CDR3 sequence (DNA): TGTGCCAGCAGTGGGCAGGGGACCTACGAGCAGTACTTC.

In the case of this clone: The junction shows a germline mismatch at one end, possibly a read error. V gene TRBV7-9 combines with J gene TRBJ2-7; D call uncertain. Germline CDR1 and CDR2: SEHNR and FQNEAQ (reference sequence). The CDR3 is made up of 12 amino acids. DNA for the CDR3: TGTGCCAGCAGCTTAAATTGGGGTGAGCAGCACTTC. The encoded protein is CASSLNWGEQHF.

Comments on this clone: Other DNA sequences within the sample encode an identical CDR3. The rearrangement uses TRBV10-3 and TRBJ1-1; maybe TRBD1 (5 bases). The CDR3 has 13 residues. V was pared by 2 bases and J by 5 bases, with 9 bases between. Germline assignment: CDR1 ENHRY and CDR2 SYGVKD. Written as DNA, the CDR3 is TGTGCCATCAGTGAGCAGGGAGTTACTGAAGCTTTCTTT. This translates into CAISEQGVTEAFF.

The chain has TRBV5-8 and TRBJ1-1, with 9 nucleotides matching TRBD1. This CDR3 region has 15 residues. The V gene end was trimmed by 5 bases and the J gene end by 5 bases; junction bases not matched to a gene: 10. Per germline, CDR1 SGHTS and CDR2 YDEGEE. The CDR3 sequence is CASSPYRGRRTEAFF. CDR3 DNA sequence: TGTGCCAGCAGTCCTTACAGGGGGCGCCGGACTGAAGCTTTCTTT.

This clone is a singleton in its sample. The chain links TRBV29-1 to TRBJ2-5; perhaps TRBD2 as D (5 bases). CDR3 size: 12 residues. Trimming cost V 3 bases and J 5 bases, with 10 bases left between them. Per the germline V gene, CDR1 is SQVTM and CDR2 is ANQGSEA. CDR3 coding DNA: TGCAGCGTTGAGAGGGTAGGGGAGACCCAGTACTTC. This translates into CSVERVGETQYF.

V usage is TRBV9 and J usage is TRBJ2-1; a weak D match, TRBD1 (5 bases). The CDR3 is made up of 15 amino acids. The germline V gene encodes CDR1 SGDLS and CDR2 YYNGEE. V dropped 0 bases and J dropped 6 bases, with 13 bases sitting between them. DNA for the CDR3: TGTGCCAGCAGCGTAGAAGGGGCCCTGGCCAATGAGCAGTTCTTC. Protein: CASSVEGALANEQFF.

The chain uses TRBV9 and TRBJ2-7, with unresolved D. The length of the CDR3 is 12 residues. V lost 2 bases and J 6 bases, leaving 9 bases between the germline ends. Germline V gene lookup returns CDR1 SGDLS and CDR2 YYNGEE. The CDR3 sequence is CASSVDRSEQYF. CDR3 coding DNA: TGTGCCAGCAGCGTTGATCGCTCCGAGCAGTACTTC.